A single sample is the source of the 14 T cell receptor beta chains below, sequenced in a study of blood T cell repertoires in COVID-19. Data came from immunoSEQ multiplex PCR; TCRdb stores just in-frame clones and leaves some out. Here the sample spans 150,000 or so clones, roughly 80% being singletons. What was sequenced was PBMCs or T cells enriched from blood (not recorded which). These receptors were collected from a woman in her forties with acute COVID-19.

The chain carries TRBV9 and TRBJ2-3; D is ambiguous. Trimming removed 3 bases at V and 2 bases at J, with 7 bases between. The CDR3 has 13 residues. Germline V gives CDR1 SGDLS, CDR2 YYNGEE. CDR3 protein: CASSDPFTDTQYF. Here the CDR3 DNA reads TGTGCCAGCAGCGATCCATTCACAGATACGCAGTATTTT.

The chain has TRBV10-2 and TRBJ2-5; tentatively, D is TRBD1 (6 bases). The CDR3 runs 15 residues. Trimming pared 0 bases from V and 5 bases from J, leaving 13 bases between. Germline CDR1 WSHSY, CDR2 SAAADI. As DNA, the CDR3 is TGCGCCAGCAGTGAGTCGGGACATCCCTTGGAGACCCAGTACTTC. Protein product: CASSESGHPLETQYF.

As for this clone: The sample has other DNA sequences that encode this CDR3 too. The genes are TRBV14 and TRBJ2-5; 14 nucleotides match TRBD2. Germline V CDR1 and CDR2: SGHDN, FVKESK. The CDR3 contains 15 residues. Trimming cost V 3 bases and J 5 bases; bases outside gene matches: 2. The CDR3 nucleotides are TGTGCCAGCAGCCAGGGACTAGCGGGAGTGGAGACCCAGTACTTC. Encoded protein: CASSQGLAGVETQYF.

This chain connects TRBV5-1 to TRBJ2-5; 14 bases line up with TRBD2. CDR1 is SGHRS, CDR2 YFSETQ, per germline. The CDR3 has 16 amino acids. Trimming removed 7 bases from V and 1 base from J; junction bases left unmatched: 6. The CDR3 here is CASLTGTSGSQETQYF. The CDR3 nucleotides are TGCGCCAGCTTAACCGGGACTAGCGGGAGCCAAGAGACCCAGTACTTC. The complete variable domain, with remaining parts taken from reference TRBV5-1 and TRBJ2-5, reads KAGVTQTPRYLIKTRGQQVTLSCSPISGHRSVSWYQQTPGQGLQFLFEYFSETQRNKGNFPGRFSGRQFSNSRSEMNVSTLELGDSALYLCASLTGTSGSQETQYFGPGTRLLVL.

V and J are TRBV6-5 and TRBJ2-7, with a possible D match to TRBD2 (5 bases). There are 14 residues in the CDR3. V was shortened by 4 bases and J by 2 bases, with 12 bases between the two germline ends. Germline values: CDR1 MNHEY, CDR2 SVGAGI. The CDR3 DNA reads TGTGCCAGCAGTTTCCGACCGGGAACCTACGAGCAGTACGTC. Its translation is CASSFRPGTYEQYV.

The chain links TRBV7-9 to TRBJ1-6, with D tentatively TRBD1 (6 bases). This CDR3 spans 15 amino acids. Germline V CDR1 and CDR2: SEHNR, FQNEAQ (reference sequence). Trimming removed 1 base from V and 6 bases from J, with 10 bases in between. The CDR3 coding sequence is TGTGCCAGCAGCTTAGGAGGACAGCTTAATTCACCCCTCCACTTT. Protein sequence: CASSLGGQLNSPLHF.

V gene TRBV20-1 combines with J gene TRBJ2-5; the match to TRBD2 covers 10 bases. The CDR3 is made up of 14 amino acids. Germline loops: CDR1 DFQATT, CDR2 SNEGSKA (reference sequence). The ends lost 3 bases at V and 3 bases at J; junction bases unmatched: 4. The CDR3 spells CSASGLAGEETQYF. The CDR3 nucleotides read TGCAGTGCTAGTGGCCTAGCGGGAGAAGAGACCCAGTACTTC.

This clone was detected only once. This chain joins TRBV7-9 and TRBJ2-3; D possibly corresponds to TRBD2 (6 bases). Trimming removed 4 bases from V and 0 bases from J, with 8 bases in between. This CDR3 comprises 14 residues. Germline V CDR1 and CDR2: SEHNR, FQNEAQ (reference sequence). The CDR3 loop reads CASSSRGSTDTQYF. CDR3 nucleotides: TGTGCCAGCAGCTCGCGGGGTAGCACAGATACGCAGTATTTT.

There are a few counts of this clone. The genes are TRBV5-1 and TRBJ1-1, with D maybe TRBD1 (5 bases). This CDR3 has 14 amino acids. Between the trimmed V and J ends, which lost 4 bases and 1 base, there was a span of 11 bases. In germline, CDR1 is SGHRS, CDR2 YFSETQ. The CDR3 coding sequence is TGCGCCAGCAGCACCTTGGGGGGGAACACTGAAGCTTTCTTT. It yields the protein CASSTLGGNTEAFF.

The J gene is TRBJ2-7, the V gene TRBV25-1, with TRBD2 matching over 9 bases. V shed 4 bases and J 1 base; nucleotides not matched to a gene: 2. The CDR3 consists of 14 residues. Germline V gives CDR1 MGHDK, CDR2 SYGVNS. The CDR3 is CASSGSGGSYEQYF. In DNA form, the CDR3 reads TGTGCCAGCAGTGGTAGCGGGGGTTCCTACGAGCAGTACTTC.

V is TRBV7-3 and J is TRBJ2-3, with D maybe TRBD1 (5 bases). V was trimmed by 4 bases and J by 0 bases, leaving 8 bases between them. Per the germline V gene, CDR1 is SGHTA and CDR2 is FQGTGA. CDR3 length: 14 amino acids. CDR3 in amino acids: CASSSGHSTDTQYF. The CDR3 bases are TGTGCCAGCAGCTCAGGACATAGCACAGATACGCAGTATTTT.

The gene calls are TRBV19 and TRBJ1-1, with unresolved D. The germline CDR1 and CDR2 sequences are LNHDA and SQIVND (reference sequence). Trimming removed 7 bases from V and 11 bases from J, with 23 bases in between. The CDR3 totals 14 residues. The CDR3 DNA follows: TGTGCCAGTACCGATACCCCCAAAGGAGGTGGGGCTTTCTTT. This gives the protein CASTDTPKGGGAFF.

For this clone: At one end, the junction sequence differs from germline, possibly due to a read error. V gene TRBV9 combines with J gene TRBJ2-7; D may be TRBD2 (5 bases). CDR1 is SGDLS, CDR2 YYNGEE, per germline. This CDR3 is 15 amino acids long. For the CDR3, the DNA is TGTGCCAGCAGCGTAGATGTGGCTAGCTCCGACGAGCAGTACTTC. This encodes CASSVDVASSDEQYF. Together with reference TRBV9 and TRBJ2-7, the CDR3 gives the full variable domain: DSGVTQTPKHLITATGQRVTLRCSPRSGDLSVYWYQQSLDQGLQFLIQYYNGEERAKGNILERFSAQQFPDLHSELNLSSLELGDSALYFCASSVDVASSDEQYFGPGTRLTVT.

The chain combines TRBV24-1 with TRBJ2-3; TRBD1 matches 10 bases. The CDR3 extends over 15 amino acids. CDR1 and CDR2 from the germline V gene are KGHDR and SFDVKD. With V trimmed by 2 bases and J by 11 bases, 9 bases remained unmatched. In DNA, the CDR3 is TGTGCCACCAGTGATTCCGGACAGGGGGTCTACCAGCAGTATTTT. Its protein product is CATSDSGQGVYQQYF.